This T cell receptor beta chain was found in a study of T cell repertoires in aging, cancer and after chemotherapy. Amplification of TCR beta used genomic DNA extracted from peripheral blood. This CDR3 comprises 16 residues. CDR1 MNHEY and CDR2 SMNVEV come from the germline V gene (reference sequence). Losses at the gene ends were 2 bases for V and 5 bases for J; bases not matched to a gene: 12. Rearranged V-D-J TRB sequences were amplified with a mixed TRB-A/B primer pool. MiXCR, run by TCRdb on the multiplex PCR reads, gives a single entry per CDR3 protein. The sample has 2,000 to 3,000 distinct CDR3 sequences; around 66% are singletons.

This TCR was sampled from a human donor with a solid tumor. The J gene is TRBJ2-7, the V gene TRBV27; 7 bases match TRBD2. The material sequenced was blood. The DNA for the CDR3 is TGTGCCAGCAGTTTACCCCCTGGCGGGAGAATCCACGAGCAGTACTTC. Residues: CASSLPPGGRIHEQYF.